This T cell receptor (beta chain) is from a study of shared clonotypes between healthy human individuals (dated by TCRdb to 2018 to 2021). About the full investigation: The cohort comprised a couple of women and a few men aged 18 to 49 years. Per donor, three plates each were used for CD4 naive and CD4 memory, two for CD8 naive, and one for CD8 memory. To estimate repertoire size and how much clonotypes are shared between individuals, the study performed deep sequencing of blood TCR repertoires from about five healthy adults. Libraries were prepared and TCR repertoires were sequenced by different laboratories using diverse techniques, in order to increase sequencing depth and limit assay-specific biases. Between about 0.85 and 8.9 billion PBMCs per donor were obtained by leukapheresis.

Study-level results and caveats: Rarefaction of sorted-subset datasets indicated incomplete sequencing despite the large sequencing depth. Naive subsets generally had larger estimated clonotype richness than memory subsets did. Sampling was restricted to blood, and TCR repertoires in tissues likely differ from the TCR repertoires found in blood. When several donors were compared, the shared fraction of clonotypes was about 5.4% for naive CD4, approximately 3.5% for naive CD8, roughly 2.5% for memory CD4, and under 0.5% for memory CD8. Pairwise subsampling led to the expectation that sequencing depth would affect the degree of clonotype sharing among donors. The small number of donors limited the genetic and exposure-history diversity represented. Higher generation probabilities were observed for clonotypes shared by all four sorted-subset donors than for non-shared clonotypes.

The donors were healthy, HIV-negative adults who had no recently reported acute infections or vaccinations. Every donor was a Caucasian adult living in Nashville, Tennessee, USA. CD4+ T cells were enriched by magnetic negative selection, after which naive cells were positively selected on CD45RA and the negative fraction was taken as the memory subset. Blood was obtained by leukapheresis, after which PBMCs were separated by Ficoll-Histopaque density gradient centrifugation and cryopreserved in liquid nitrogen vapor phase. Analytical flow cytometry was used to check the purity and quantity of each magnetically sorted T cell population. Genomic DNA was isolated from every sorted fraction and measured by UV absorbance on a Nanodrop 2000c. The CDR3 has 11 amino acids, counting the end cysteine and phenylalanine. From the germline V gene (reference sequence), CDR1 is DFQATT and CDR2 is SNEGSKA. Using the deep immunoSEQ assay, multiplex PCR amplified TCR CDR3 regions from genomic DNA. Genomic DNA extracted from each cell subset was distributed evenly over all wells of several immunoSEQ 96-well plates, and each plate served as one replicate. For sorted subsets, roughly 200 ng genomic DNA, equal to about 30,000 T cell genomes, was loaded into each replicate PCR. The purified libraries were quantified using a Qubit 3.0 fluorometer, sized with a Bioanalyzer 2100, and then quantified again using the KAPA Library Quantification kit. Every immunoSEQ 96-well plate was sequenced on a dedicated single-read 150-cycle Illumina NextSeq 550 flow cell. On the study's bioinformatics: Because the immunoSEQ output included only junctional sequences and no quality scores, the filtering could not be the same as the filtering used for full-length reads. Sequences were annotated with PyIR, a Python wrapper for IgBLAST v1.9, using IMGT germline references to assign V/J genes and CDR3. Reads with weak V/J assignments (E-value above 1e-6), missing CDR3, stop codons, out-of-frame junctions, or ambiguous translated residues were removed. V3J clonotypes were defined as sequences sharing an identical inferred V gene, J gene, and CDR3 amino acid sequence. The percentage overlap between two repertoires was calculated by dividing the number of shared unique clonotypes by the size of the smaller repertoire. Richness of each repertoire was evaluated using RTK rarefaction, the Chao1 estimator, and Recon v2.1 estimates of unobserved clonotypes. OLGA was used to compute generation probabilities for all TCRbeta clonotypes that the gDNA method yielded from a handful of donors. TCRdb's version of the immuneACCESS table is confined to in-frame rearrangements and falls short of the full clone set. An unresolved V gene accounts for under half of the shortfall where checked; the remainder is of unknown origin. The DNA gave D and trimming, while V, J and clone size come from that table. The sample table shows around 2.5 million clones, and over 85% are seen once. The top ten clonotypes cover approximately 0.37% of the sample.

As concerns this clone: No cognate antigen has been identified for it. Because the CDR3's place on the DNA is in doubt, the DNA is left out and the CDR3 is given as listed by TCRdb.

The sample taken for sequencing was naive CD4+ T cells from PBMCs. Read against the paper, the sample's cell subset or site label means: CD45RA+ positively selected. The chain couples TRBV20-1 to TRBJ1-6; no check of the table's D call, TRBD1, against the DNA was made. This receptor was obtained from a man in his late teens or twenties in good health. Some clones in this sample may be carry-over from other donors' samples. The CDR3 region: CSARVGQGIYF.